The 29 T cell receptor beta chains below all came from one sample that was sequenced in a study of untreated major depressive disorder. The method was immunoSEQ multiplex PCR; TCRdb's version includes in-frame clones alone and lacks a portion of them. The sample lists about 20,000 clones; 87% were seen once. Sequencing input: CD4+ T cells from PBMCs. Receptor source: a woman aged 25-40 years in good health.

The chain employs TRBV5-5 and TRBJ2-3, with D hard to call. The CDR3 sequence is 12 residues long. Trimming removed 1 base from V and 7 bases from J, with 7 bases in between. Per germline, CDR1 SGHKS and CDR2 YYEKEE (reference sequence). The CDR3 here is CASSLIRNTQYF. The CDR3 bases are TGTGCCAGCAGCTTGATTAGGAATACGCAGTATTTT.

V gene TRBV11-2 combines with J gene TRBJ2-3, with 14 bases identical to TRBD2. Trimming removed 3 bases from V and 0 bases from J; junction bases left unmatched: 2. CDR3 length: 17 residues. Germline lookup yields CDR1 SGHAT and CDR2 FQNNGV. CDR3 in amino acids: CASSLTSGGGSTDTQYF. Here the CDR3 DNA reads TGTGCCAGCAGCTTGACTAGCGGGGGGGGAAGCACAGATACGCAGTATTTT.

The chain combines TRBV7-2 with TRBJ2-7, with a possible D match to TRBD2 (5 bases). V lost 5 bases to trimming and J lost 4 bases, with 12 bases between them. Per germline, CDR1 SGHTA and CDR2 FQGNSA. This CDR3 is 13 amino acids long. The CDR3 loop reads CASSPGLTYEQYF. CDR3 DNA sequence: TGTGCCAGCAGCCCCGGACTCACGTACGAGCAGTACTTC.

The chain couples TRBV28 to TRBJ1-5; TRBD1 might be the D (6 bases). The CDR3 has 14 residues. Trimming took 8 bases from V and 4 from J, leaving 15 bases between them. Germline values: CDR1 MDHEN, CDR2 SYDVKM. The CDR3 here is CASCRGDKNQPQHF. The CDR3 bases are TGTGCCAGCTGCAGAGGGGACAAAAATCAGCCCCAGCATTTT.

The V and J genes are TRBV7-2 and TRBJ2-1; possibly TRBD1 or TRBD2 for D (6 bases each). CDR1 SGHTA and CDR2 FQGNSA come from the germline V gene. The length of the CDR3 is 12 residues. V lost 3 bases and J lost 10, with 10 bases in between. The CDR3: CASSLMGGEQFF. In DNA, the CDR3 is TGTGCCAGCAGCTTGATGGGGGGCGAGCAGTTCTTC.

The count of this clone is one. This rearrangement joins TRBV9 to TRBJ1-6; unclear D gene. With 1 base removed from V and 9 bases from J, the gap between germline ends came to 11 bases. Per the germline V gene, CDR1 is SGDLS and CDR2 is YYNGEE. The length of the CDR3 is 14 residues. Here the CDR3 reads CASSVTPGGSPLHF. CDR3 coding DNA: TGTGCCAGCAGCGTAACCCCCGGTGGTTCACCCCTCCACTTT.

The chain has TRBV4-1 and TRBJ2-5; tentatively, D is TRBD2 (5 bases). Per germline, CDR1 MGHRA and CDR2 YSYEKL. This CDR3 spans 14 amino acids. Trimming removed 4 bases at V and 1 base at J, with 10 bases between. The CDR3 sequence: CASSLGSAQETQYF. DNA for the CDR3: TGCGCCAGCAGCCTCGGTAGCGCCCAAGAGACCCAGTACTTC.

A few counts support this clone. V is TRBV5-1 and J is TRBJ2-7; a weak D match, TRBD2 (6 bases). The V gene's germline CDR1 is SGHRS and CDR2 YFSETQ. The CDR3 consists of 15 residues. The V end lost 0 bases, the J end lost 3 bases, and 13 bases lay between the germline ends. CDR3 nucleotide sequence: TGCGCCAGCAGCTTGGAGGAGGGCAAGGGCTACGAGCAGTACTTC. Translation gives CASSLEEGKGYEQYF.

The chain recombines TRBV6-5 with TRBJ2-5; possible D gene TRBD2, 6 bases. The CDR3 is made up of 14 amino acids. V gave up 4 bases and J gave up 5 bases, with 14 bases separating them. The V gene's germline CDR1 is MNHEY and CDR2 SVGAGI. The CDR3 DNA sequence: TGTGCCAGCAGTTCCCCCGGGAGAATCGAGACCCAGTACTTC. Translated, it gives CASSSPGRIETQYF.

This clone was recorded once. This chain links TRBV10-3 with TRBJ2-1; no firm D call. Germline CDR1 and CDR2: ENHRY and SYGVKD. The CDR3 spans 11 residues. V lost 8 bases to trimming and J lost 3 bases, with 5 bases between them. CDR3 residues: CAIGDYNEQFF. The CDR3 nucleotides read TGTGCCATCGGGGACTACAATGAGCAGTTCTTC.

This clone showed up just once. This chain links TRBV30 with TRBJ1-1; D is unclear. The CDR3 runs to 12 residues. V dropped 2 bases and J dropped 3 bases, with 7 bases sitting between them. Germline V gene lookup returns CDR1 GTSNPN and CDR2 SVGIG (reference sequence). Here the CDR3 DNA reads TGTGCCTGGAGTCTAAGGTACACTGAAGCTTTCTTT. Translating it yields CAWSLRYTEAFF.

This chain links TRBV5-1 with TRBJ2-3; tentatively, D is TRBD2 (6 bases). The germline CDR1 and CDR2 sequences are SGHRS and YFSETQ. This CDR3 has 13 amino acids. Trimming took 3 bases from V and 3 from J, leaving 8 bases between them. The DNA of the CDR3 is TGCGCCAGCAGCTCGGGACTTACAGATACGCAGTATTTT. Translated: CASSSGLTDTQYF.

This sequence joins TRBV7-2 and TRBJ1-5, with D uncertain. Per germline, CDR1 SGHTA and CDR2 FQGNSA. The CDR3 has 14 amino acids. Trimming cost V 1 base and J 2 bases, with 6 bases left between them. The CDR3 nucleotides are TGTGCCAGCAGCTTAGTGATTGGCAATCAGCCCCAGCATTTT. Translating it yields CASSLVIGNQPQHF.

The rearrangement links TRBV5-6 to TRBJ2-7, with a weak D call TRBD1 (6 bases). The CDR3 consists of 14 residues. The V gene's germline CDR1 is SGHDT and CDR2 YYEEEE. V shed 1 base and J shed 2 bases, with 10 bases lying between them. The CDR3 sequence is CASSLFRDTYEQYF. DNA for the CDR3: TGTGCCAGCAGCTTGTTTCGGGACACCTACGAGCAGTACTTC.

V and J are TRBV15 and TRBJ2-3, with D possibly matching TRBD2 (6 bases). The CDR3 contains 20 residues. The V end was cut by 0 bases, the J end by 0 bases, with 22 bases between. Per germline, CDR1 LNHNV and CDR2 YYDKDF (reference sequence). CDR3 loop: CATSRDSFRDSVLSTDTQYF. CDR3 DNA: TGTGCCACCAGCAGAGATTCATTTCGGGACTCCGTACTAAGCACAGATACGCAGTATTTT.

The chain has TRBV27 and TRBJ2-7; 9 bases match TRBD1. This CDR3 comprises 15 residues. Trimming took 7 bases from V and 4 from J; bases not matched to a gene: 11. The germline V gene has CDR1 MNHEY and CDR2 SMNVEV (reference sequence). CDR3 loop: CASTRTGTGSYEQYF. CDR3 bases: TGTGCCAGCACCAGAACCGGGACAGGGAGTTACGAGCAGTACTTC.

Concerning this clone: The same CDR3 is also encoded by other DNA sequences in this sample. V usage is TRBV7-9 and J usage is TRBJ2-5; 9 positions match TRBD2. CDR3 length: 14 amino acids. Germline CDR1 is SEHNR and CDR2 is FQNEAQ (reference sequence). V dropped 1 base and J dropped 5; count of bases not matched to a gene: 2. The CDR3 DNA reads as TGTGCCAGCAGCTTAGGTAGCGGGGGTGAGACCCAGTACTTC. Amino acid sequence: CASSLGSGGETQYF. The variable domain in full, completed from reference TRBV7-9 and TRBJ2-5, reads DTGVSQNPRHKITKRGQNVTFRCDPISEHNRLYWYRQTLGQGPEFLTYFQNEAQLEKSRLLSDRFSAERPKGSFSTLEIQRTEQGDSAMYLCASSLGSGGETQYFGPGTRLLVL.

The genes are TRBV2 and TRBJ2-7, with 14 nucleotides matching TRBD2. There are 15 residues in the CDR3. Germline assignment: CDR1 SNHLY and CDR2 FYNNEI. V gave up 5 bases and J gave up 2 bases; unmatched junction bases: 2. In DNA, the CDR3 is TGTGCCAGCAGTAGGACTAGCGGGGGGCCCTACGAGCAGTACTTC. It yields the protein CASSRTSGGPYEQYF.

CDR3 residues: CASRQGNEQFF. CDR3 DNA: TGTGCCAGCAGACAGGGAAATGAGCAGTTCTTC. The chain links TRBV27 to TRBJ2-1, with D maybe TRBD1 (6 bases). The CDR3 is 11 residues long. V lost 6 bases and J lost 7, with 7 bases in between. The germline V gene has CDR1 MNHEY and CDR2 SMNVEV (reference sequence).

V is TRBV7-2 and J is TRBJ2-1, with TRBD2 matching over 7 bases. CDR3 length equals 10 residues. The trim removed 11 bases at V and 6 bases at J, leaving 1 base unmatched. Germline V gives CDR1 SGHTA, CDR2 FQGNSA. As DNA, the CDR3 is TGTGCCTCGGGGGGCAATGAGCAGTTCTTC. Protein product: CASGGNEQFF.

This clone has a single count. The gene calls are TRBV29-1 and TRBJ2-3, with a weak D call TRBD1 (5 bases). This CDR3 contains 14 residues. The germline V gene has CDR1 SQVTM and CDR2 ANQGSEA. The V gene lost 1 base and the J gene lost 1 base, with 9 bases spanning the gap. CDR3 DNA: TGCAGCGTTGAAGGGGTAGGGGGCACAGATACGCAGTATTTT. Protein sequence: CSVEGVGGTDTQYF.

The CDR3 nucleotides read TGTGCCACCAGCAGCCGGACTAGCGCGAATGAGCAGTTCTTC. Its protein is CATSSRTSANEQFF. The J gene is TRBJ2-1, the V gene TRBV15, with 9 bases fitting TRBD2. The CDR3 length is 14 residues. Germline CDR1 LNHNV, CDR2 YYDKDF (reference sequence). The J segment lost 7 bases and the V segment lost 3 bases, leaving 4 bases of the junction unmatched.

The chain combines TRBV4-3 with TRBJ1-2, with D maybe TRBD1 (5 bases). V lost 1 base to trimming and J lost 6 bases, with 18 bases between them. CDR1 LGHNA and CDR2 YSLEER come from the germline V gene. The CDR3 extends over 16 amino acids. In DNA, the CDR3 is TGCGCCAGCAGCCAAGTAGCCATCGGCGGGGGGAATGGCTACACCTTC. Translation gives CASSQVAIGGGNGYTF.

CDR3 loop: CASSLSRGSYGYTF. The CDR3 nucleotides are TGTGCCAGCAGTTTAAGCAGGGGGAGCTATGGCTACACCTTC. The V call is TRBV28, the J call TRBJ1-2, with TRBD1 identical over 7 bases. Per the germline V gene, CDR1 is MDHEN and CDR2 is SYDVKM. J gave up 4 bases and V 2 bases, and 4 bases lay outside the gene matches. The CDR3 contains 14 residues.

The J gene is TRBJ2-7, the V gene TRBV28; TRBD2 aligns across 10 bases. Trimming removed 5 bases from V and 3 bases from J; junction bases left unmatched: 7. Germline CDR1 is MDHEN and CDR2 is SYDVKM. The CDR3 length is 15 residues. The CDR3 loop reads CASSLYSGRGYEQYF. The CDR3 bases are TGTGCCAGCAGTCTTTACAGCGGGAGGGGCTACGAGCAGTACTTC.

The chain carries TRBV5-1 and TRBJ2-7, with D perhaps TRBD1 (5 bases). Germline assignment: CDR1 SGHRS and CDR2 YFSETQ. The V gene lost 3 bases and the J gene lost 1 base, with 11 bases spanning the gap. This CDR3 has 14 residues. CDR3: CASSSLQGSYEQYF. The CDR3 nucleotides read TGCGCCAGCAGCTCTCTGCAGGGTTCCTACGAGCAGTACTTC.

The genes are TRBV29-1 and TRBJ2-7; 9 bases fit TRBD1. The CDR3 is 15 amino acids. Germline loops: CDR1 SQVTM, CDR2 ANQGSEA. Trimming cost V 4 bases and J 2 bases; bases outside gene matches: 9. The CDR3 here is CSVGTPGQGTYEQYF. As DNA, the CDR3 is TGCAGCGTTGGAACCCCGGGACAGGGTACCTACGAGCAGTACTTC.

With regard to this clone: An end of the junction differs from the germline gene, which may be a read error. V usage is TRBV10-3 and J usage is TRBJ1-2, with D possibly matching TRBD1 (5 bases). The V gene's germline CDR1 is ENHRY and CDR2 SYGVKD. The CDR3 consists of 12 residues. In DNA, the CDR3 is TGTGCCATCACCCCGGACGGGGCTCGGCATCTCTTC. Its translation is CAITPDGARHLF.

The V call is TRBV9, the J call TRBJ1-1; TRBD1 agrees at 8 bases. The J segment lost 2 bases and the V segment lost 4 bases, leaving 4 bases of the junction unmatched. Germline V lookup: CDR1 SGDLS, CDR2 YYNGEE. The length of the CDR3 is 14 residues. Here the CDR3 DNA reads TGTGCCAGCAGCATAGGACAGGGTAACACTGAAGCTTTCTTT. This codes for CASSIGQGNTEAFF.